The 25 T cell receptor beta chains below were found in one sample sequenced in a study of blood T cell repertoires in COVID-19. This table comes from immunoSEQ multiplex PCR, and its TCRdb copy is limited to in-frame clones, with some not included. Here the sample spans 90,000 to 120,000 clones, roughly 82% being singletons. Specimen: peripheral blood. The receptors shown here come from a man aged 55 to 69 with acute or convalescent COVID-19.

V is TRBV7-3 and J is TRBJ2-3; TRBD2 agrees at 9 bases. CDR3 size: 16 residues. Per the germline V gene, CDR1 is SGHTA and CDR2 is FQGTGA. J lost 1 base, V lost 5 bases, and 7 bases had no gene match. The CDR3 loop is CASSQRVAGGTDTQYF. The CDR3 bases are TGTGCCAGCAGCCAAAGGGTAGCGGGAGGCACAGATACGCAGTATTTT.

The chain carries TRBV28 and TRBJ1-5; D remains ambiguous. CDR3 length: 16 residues. CDR1 is MDHEN, CDR2 SYDVKM, per germline. Trimming took off 5 bases at V and 0 bases at J, with 14 bases between the two ends. Here the CDR3 DNA reads TGTGCCAGCAGTACAACTACCCTTTTTAGCAATCAGCCCCAGCATTTT. It is translated as CASSTTTLFSNQPQHF.

The chain joins TRBV6-2 or TRBV6-3 to TRBJ2-7; no reliable D call. The CDR3 covers 16 residues. CDR1 MNHEY and CDR2 SVGEGT come from the germline V gene. V lost 2 bases and J lost 6, with 20 bases in between. The CDR3 region is CASSYDPDILKGEQYF. The CDR3, as DNA: TGTGCCAGCAGTTACGATCCCGACATCCTGAAAGGCGAGCAGTACTTC.

The chain joins TRBV20-1 to TRBJ2-7; TRBD2 is a possible D gene (6 bases). CDR1 is DFQATT, CDR2 SNEGSKA, per germline (reference sequence). The CDR3 length is 14 residues. The V end lost 3 bases, the J end lost 2 bases, and 14 bases lay between the germline ends. The CDR3 nucleotides read TGCAGTGCTAGTTCGGGACTGTACACCTACGAGCAGTACTTC. Encoded protein: CSASSGLYTYEQYF.

As to this clone: The same CDR3 can be traced to other DNA sequences in this sample. This chain links TRBV2 with TRBJ1-4; the match to TRBD1 covers 7 bases. V was clipped by 5 bases and J by 0 bases; unmatched bases: 3. CDR3 length equals 15 residues. The germline V gene has CDR1 SNHLY and CDR2 FYNNEI. The CDR3 reads CASSLGQATNEKLFF. In DNA form, the CDR3 reads TGTGCCAGCAGTCTAGGACAGGCAACTAATGAAAAACTGTTTTTT.

The chain uses TRBV5-4 and TRBJ2-3, with a possible D match to TRBD2 (7 bases). The CDR3 extends over 15 amino acids. V was pared by 2 bases and J by 2 bases, with 12 bases between. CDR1 is SGHNT and CDR2 is YYREEE in the germline V gene (reference sequence). Here the CDR3 reads CASSLGGANTDTQYF. As DNA, the CDR3 is TGTGCCAGCAGCTTAGGGGGGGCCAACACAGATACGCAGTATTTT.

This clone was counted between two and nine times. The V gene is TRBV23-1, the J gene TRBJ1-5, with 9 bases matching TRBD1. TRBV23-1 is noted as an ORF with a role that remains uncertain. V lost 4 bases and J lost 5; bases outside the gene matches: 15. This CDR3 contains 18 residues. The chain's CDR3 is CASSLRDRVRSVDQPQHF. In nucleotides, the CDR3 is TGCGCCAGCAGTCTCCGGGACAGGGTTCGTTCAGTGGATCAGCCCCAGCATTTT.

This clone was detected only a few times. This chain connects TRBV6-5 to TRBJ1-1; 9 bases agree with TRBD1. V lost 6 bases and J lost 8; bases outside the gene matches: 13. Germline V lookup: CDR1 MNHEY, CDR2 SVGAGI. There are 15 residues in the CDR3. CDR3 sequence: CASRQPGTGRGEAFF. Here the CDR3 DNA reads TGTGCCAGCAGACAACCCGGGACAGGGCGCGGGGAAGCTTTCTTT.

The table lists this clone with a count of one. J is TRBJ1-5 and V is TRBV7-8; D uncertain. Germline CDR1 is SGHVS and CDR2 is FQNEAQ. Trimming removed 3 bases from V and 6 bases from J, with 15 bases in between. This CDR3 comprises 15 residues. The DNA for the CDR3 is TGTGCCAGCAGCTTGGGAGCGATTGGTGGTCAGCCCCAGCATTTT. Amino acid sequence: CASSLGAIGGQPQHF.

The chain has TRBV10-2 and TRBJ1-1, with TRBD1 identical over 9 bases. The trim removed 7 bases at V and 3 bases at J, leaving 6 bases unmatched. Germline CDR1 WSHSY, CDR2 SAAADI. The CDR3 consists of 14 residues. CDR3 loop: CASTPGQGYTEAFF. The CDR3 DNA sequence: TGCGCCAGCACCCCCGGACAGGGGTACACTGAAGCTTTCTTT.

The chain links TRBV10-2 to TRBJ1-2; D may be TRBD1 (6 bases). Trimming shortened V by 2 bases and J by 3 bases, and 7 bases separated the two germline ends. This CDR3 comprises 13 residues. Germline CDR1 is WSHSY and CDR2 is SAAADI. CDR3 coding DNA: TGCGCCAGCAGTGAGCAGGGGTACTATGGCTACACCTTC. It encodes CASSEQGYYGYTF.

V gene TRBV5-1 combines with J gene TRBJ1-2; no clear D. CDR1 is SGHRS, CDR2 YFSETQ, per germline. V gave up 4 bases and J gave up 4 bases, with 17 bases separating them. This CDR3 has 15 amino acids. CDR3 nucleotides: TGCGCCAGCAGCCCGGAGGATATGGGATTCTATGGCTACACCTTC. Residues: CASSPEDMGFYGYTF. Full variable domain (remainder filled in from reference TRBV5-1 and TRBJ1-2): KAGVTQTPRYLIKTRGQQVTLSCSPISGHRSVSWYQQTPGQGLQFLFEYFSETQRNKGNFPGRFSGRQFSNSRSEMNVSTLELGDSALYLCASSPEDMGFYGYTFGSGTRLTVV.

The chain couples TRBV5-6 to TRBJ2-2; no definite D call. V was pared by 3 bases and J by 1 base, with 4 bases between. Germline loops: CDR1 SGHDT, CDR2 YYEEEE. The CDR3 runs to 13 residues. The CDR3 nucleotides read TGTGCCAGCAGCTCGGGGAACACCGGGGAGCTGTTTTTT. It specifies CASSSGNTGELFF.

The chain couples TRBV19 to TRBJ1-4; the D gene is possibly TRBD1 (6 bases). The CDR3 runs 16 residues. Germline CDR1 LNHDA, CDR2 SQIVND (reference sequence). The V and J ends lost 5 bases and 3 bases respectively, with 16 bases between them. CDR3 loop: CASSANRVPANEKLFF. The CDR3 nucleotides read TGTGCCAGTAGTGCGAACAGGGTCCCGGCTAATGAAAAACTGTTTTTT.

This chain connects TRBV5-1 to TRBJ1-5, with 7 bases identical to TRBD1. The CDR3 has 14 residues. V lost 3 bases to trimming and J lost 5 bases; unmatched junction nucleotides: 5. CDR1 SGHRS and CDR2 YFSETQ come from the germline V gene. The CDR3 coding sequence is TGCGCCAGCAGCTCCCAGGGGGGCGATCAGCCCCAGCATTTT. It translates to CASSSQGGDQPQHF.

V is TRBV5-4 and J is TRBJ1-1; 7 nucleotides line up with TRBD1. This CDR3 is 15 amino acids long. The trim removed 2 bases at V and 3 bases at J, leaving 7 bases unmatched. The V gene's germline CDR1 is SGHNT and CDR2 YYREEE (reference sequence). The CDR3 protein is CASSLRQGSDTEAFF. The DNA for the CDR3 is TGTGCCAGCAGCTTACGACAGGGCAGTGACACTGAAGCTTTCTTT.

The J gene is TRBJ2-7, the V gene TRBV10-3, with 9 bases that match TRBD2. The CDR3 is 14 residues long. The germline CDR1 and CDR2 sequences are ENHRY and SYGVKD. The junction had 8 bases not matched to a gene; V was cut back by 8 bases and J by 3 bases. The DNA for the CDR3 is TGTGCCATCGGAACTAGCGGGCTTAACTACGAGCAGTACTTC. Encoded protein: CAIGTSGLNYEQYF.

The chain is built from TRBV6-2 or TRBV6-3 and TRBJ2-7; TRBD1 matches at 9 bases. The CDR3 runs to 18 residues. After removal of 4 bases from V and 3 bases from J, the junction contained 16 bases not matched to a gene. Germline CDR1 and CDR2: MNHEY and SVGEGT. The CDR3 DNA follows: TGTGCCAGCAGTTCCGGACAGGGGAAGGATGGGGGTCTCTACGAGCAGTACTTC. Its protein product is CASSSGQGKDGGLYEQYF.

V and J are TRBV21-1 and TRBJ2-5; no DNA check was done on the table's D call, TRBD1. TRBV21-1 is termed a pseudogene. This CDR3 has 13 amino acids. The CDR3 DNA sequence: TGTGCAAAGGCAGGGGGATTGGAAGAGACCCAGTACTTC. Residues: CAKAGGLEETQYF.

This clone has a single count. The chain combines TRBV7-8 with TRBJ1-2, with 7 bases fitting TRBD1. This CDR3 region has 16 residues. Per germline, CDR1 SGHVS and CDR2 FQNEAQ. V was pared by 1 base and J by 2 bases, with 7 bases of the junction left unmatched. CDR3: CASSLEVGQNNYGYTF. The CDR3, as DNA: TGTGCCAGCAGCTTAGAAGTGGGACAGAACAACTATGGCTACACCTTC.

CDR3 loop: CASSLVQSSYNSPLHF. In DNA form, the CDR3 reads TGTGCCAGCAGCTTGGTACAGAGCTCCTATAATTCACCCCTCCACTTT. The chain carries TRBV5-5 and TRBJ1-6; D gene unclear. V was shortened by 0 bases and J by 0 bases, with 7 bases between the two germline ends. There are 16 residues in the CDR3. The germline gives CDR1 SGHKS, CDR2 YYEKEE (reference sequence).

This rearrangement joins TRBV5-1 to TRBJ1-5; 9 nucleotides match TRBD1. Germline values: CDR1 SGHRS, CDR2 YFSETQ. This CDR3 contains 14 residues. The trim removed 3 bases at V and 3 bases at J, leaving 1 base unmatched. The CDR3 DNA follows: TGCGCCAGCAGCTGGACAGGGGACAATCAGCCCCAGCATTTT. Amino acid sequence: CASSWTGDNQPQHF.

V gene TRBV11-3 combines with J gene TRBJ2-7; a possible D gene is TRBD1 (5 bases). V lost 5 bases and J lost 3, with 11 bases in between. From germline, CDR1 is SGHNT and CDR2 YENEEA. This CDR3 contains 13 residues. CDR3 sequence (DNA): TGTGCCAGCAGCCCGCGTAGGGGCTACGAGCAGTACTTC. Protein sequence: CASSPRRGYEQYF.

This sequence joins TRBV6-5 and TRBJ1-6; maybe TRBD1 (6 bases). Between the trimmed V and J ends, which lost 0 bases and 8 bases, there was a span of 11 bases. This CDR3 contains 15 residues. Germline-derived CDR1 and CDR2 are MNHEY and SVGAGI. The CDR3 nucleotides are TGTGCCAGCAGTTACTCTTCTGGGGGCGATTCACCCCTCCACTTT. Protein product: CASSYSSGGDSPLHF.

The CDR3 region is CASSPLAGGLTDTQYF. The CDR3 DNA is TGTGCCAGCAGCCCCTTAGCGGGGGGACTCACAGATACGCAGTATTTT. This chain joins TRBV11-2 and TRBJ2-3; 10 nucleotides match TRBD2. Germline-derived CDR1 and CDR2 are SGHAT and FQNNGV. The junction had 7 bases not matched to a gene; V was cut back by 5 bases and J by 2 bases. This CDR3 region has 16 residues.